The 10 T cell receptor beta chains reported below all come from one sample, sequenced in a study of T cell responses to AZD1222 COVID-19 vaccine. The repertoire was sequenced with immunoSEQ multiplex PCR; TCRdb's copy has only in-frame clones and lacks some. The repertoire has approximately 110,000 clones, about 90% of them found once; the top ten carry less than 4.5%. The specimen comprised peripheral blood, sampled on day 0 of AZD1222 vaccination. The source of these receptors is an adult in good health.

The chain carries TRBV6-4 and TRBJ1-2; 7 positions match TRBD1. Germline V gene data show CDR1 as MRHNA and CDR2 as SNTAGT. J lost 6 bases, V lost 0 bases, and 1 base had no gene match. The CDR3 extends over 13 amino acids. DNA for the CDR3: TGTGCCAGCAGTGACTCCAGGGGGGATGGCTACACCTTC. This translates into CASSDSRGDGYTF.

CDR3 sequence (DNA): TGTGCCTGCGCCGTGAATGTCTATAATTCACCCCTCCACTTT. It specifies CACAVNVYNSPLHF. The gene calls are TRBV30 and TRBJ1-6; D unresolved. Germline V gene lookup returns CDR1 GTSNPN and CDR2 SVGIG (reference sequence). This CDR3 comprises 14 residues. Trimming took 6 bases from V and 3 from J, leaving 12 bases between them.

The chain recombines TRBV7-2 with TRBJ2-1, with 10 bases aligning to TRBD2. Germline V gene data show CDR1 as SGHTA and CDR2 as FQGNSA. CDR3 length: 16 amino acids. J gave up 3 bases and V 4 bases, and 6 bases lay outside the gene matches. As DNA, the CDR3 is TGTGCCAGCAGCTCTCCTCAGCGGGAGGGCTACAATGAGCAGTTCTTC. It specifies CASSSPQREGYNEQFF.

The chain combines TRBV19 with TRBJ2-3; 10 bases align to TRBD1. Germline loops: CDR1 LNHDA, CDR2 SQIVND (reference sequence). This CDR3 is built from 17 residues. V was clipped by 6 bases and J by 0 bases; unmatched bases: 9. The CDR3 here is CASRPADRGRSTDTQYF. CDR3 nucleotide sequence: TGTGCCAGTAGACCCGCCGACAGGGGGCGAAGCACAGATACGCAGTATTTT.

The gene calls are TRBV3-1 (or the pseudogene TRBV3-2) and TRBJ1-6; possible D gene TRBD1, 5 bases. The CDR3 totals 13 residues. Germline CDR1 LGHDT, CDR2 YNNKEL (reference sequence). Trimming removed 4 bases from V and 8 bases from J, with 9 bases in between. For the CDR3, the DNA is TGTGCCAGCAGCCTCCGAGGGGATTCACCCCTCCACTTT. This translates into CASSLRGDSPLHF.

The chain uses TRBV18 and TRBJ1-5, with a weak D call TRBD1 (5 bases). Germline values: CDR1 KGHSH, CDR2 LQKENI. CDR3 length equals 13 residues. Trimming shortened V by 3 bases and J by 9 bases, and 12 bases separated the two germline ends. The CDR3 DNA reads as TGTGCCAGCTCACCGGGACCCGCTCCGCCCCAGCATTTT. Translation: CASSPGPAPPQHF.

This CDR3 is CASRGQAASPLHF. CDR3 bases: TGTGCCAGCCGCGGACAGGCAGCATCACCCCTCCACTTT. V is TRBV27 and J is TRBJ1-6; 7 bases agree with TRBD1. The CDR3 spans 13 residues. V shed 8 bases and J 10 bases; nucleotides not matched to a gene: 8. Germline V CDR1 and CDR2: MNHEY, SMNVEV (reference sequence).

V usage is TRBV4-1 and J usage is TRBJ2-1, with 11 bases matching TRBD2. Germline values: CDR1 MGHRA, CDR2 YSYEKL. CDR3 length equals 16 residues. V lost 3 bases, J lost 9 bases, and 10 bases stayed unmatched. The chain's CDR3 is CASSQTTSGGAIEQFF. The DNA of the CDR3 is TGCGCCAGCAGCCAGACCACTAGCGGGGGTGCCATTGAGCAGTTCTTC.

The chain links TRBV19 to TRBJ2-6, with D hard to call. This CDR3 has 16 amino acids. In germline, CDR1 is LNHDA, CDR2 SQIVND (reference sequence). Trimming took 7 bases from V and 0 from J, leaving 13 bases between them. The CDR3 reads CASKVGTRSGANVLTF. CDR3 sequence (DNA): TGTGCCAGTAAAGTCGGAACGCGCTCTGGGGCCAACGTCCTGACTTTC. Supplemented by reference TRBV19 and TRBJ2-6, the full variable domain reads DGGITQSPKYLFRKEGQNVTLSCEQNLNHDAMYWYRQDPGQGLRLIYYSQIVNDFQKGDIAEGYSVSREKKESFPLTVTSAQKNPTAFYLCASKVGTRSGANVLTFGAGSRLTVL.

The chain recombines TRBV5-1 with TRBJ1-3; a weak D match, TRBD1 (5 bases). Germline V CDR1 and CDR2: SGHRS, YFSETQ. CDR3 length equals 16 residues. Deletions cut 0 bases from V and 0 bases from J, with 10 bases between. In DNA form, the CDR3 reads TGCGCCAGCAGCTTGGTAGGGACCTTCTCTGGAAACACCATATATTTT. Its translation: CASSLVGTFSGNTIYF.